This record looks at one T cell receptor (beta chain) sequence and its context. At one boundary the junction diverges from the germline segment, which might be a read error. The CDR3 is 13 residues long. Germline V lookup: CDR1 GTSNPN, CDR2 SVGIG (reference sequence). The sample belongs to a study of T cells in Graves' hyperthyroidism and ophthalmopathy. Researchers amplified the TCR beta CDR3 regions from RNA transcripts. The HTBI primer set drove a first-round RT-PCR of the TCR CDR3. MiXCR, run by TCRdb on the multiplex PCR reads, gives a single entry per CDR3 protein. The repertoire holds hundreds of thousands of distinct CDR3 sequences, with roughly 20% as singletons.

Sample: blood. The receptor comes from a man aged 25 to 40 with Graves' ophthalmopathy. The V gene is TRBV30, the J gene TRBJ2-5, with 9 nucleotides matching TRBD1. DNA for the CDR3: TGTGCCTGGGATCCGACAGGGGGGGAGACCCAGCACTTC. This gives the protein CAWDPTGGETQHF.